This TCR beta chain stems from a study of blood T cells in healthy people across ages. Regarding the study as a whole: Roughly linear declines in TCR beta diversity per million T cells occurred with age.

The ends lost 0 bases at V and 8 bases at J; junction bases unmatched: 10. CDR3 length equals 16 residues. Through a sample-barcoded 5' primer and a J-beta primer mix, a second PCR was run for roughly 7 to 11 cycles. TCRdb ran MiXCR on the 5' RACE reads and lists one entry per CDR3 protein. Of roughly 800,000 distinct CDR3 sequences in the sample, 35% to 40% were seen once. In its sample, this clonotype was seen many times. Its specificity is unknown. The receptor was isolated from a man aged 18-30 years in good health. This chain uses TRBV12-3 or TRBV12-4 with TRBJ2-1, with 7 bases identical to TRBD1. Sequenced input: blood. CDR3 region: CASSLAGQGELDEQFF. For the CDR3, the DNA is TGTGCCAGCAGTTTAGCTGGTCAGGGGGAGTTGGATGAGCAGTTCTTC.